Shown below are 20 T cell receptor beta chains from a single sample sequenced in a study of control samples from healthy donors and cancer patients. Assay: immunoSEQ multiplex PCR; the TCRdb copy retains only in-frame clones and omits some. The data hold tens of thousands of clones, with roughly 89% observed a single time. Sequencing was carried out using blood. The source of these receptors is a man aged 45 to 65 in good health.

This sequence joins TRBV5-5 and TRBJ1-5, with D possibly being TRBD1 (5 bases). The CDR3 has 16 residues. Germline V gene data show CDR1 as SGHKS and CDR2 as YYEKEE (reference sequence). V dropped 0 bases and J dropped 4 bases, with 14 bases sitting between them. Here the CDR3 DNA reads TGTGCCAGCAGCTTGGGGGCCTGGGGGGTGAATCAGCCCCAGCATTTT. Its translation: CASSLGAWGVNQPQHF.

This clone was detected a few times. The V and J genes are TRBV30 and TRBJ1-3; D remains ambiguous. Germline lookup yields CDR1 GTSNPN and CDR2 SVGIG (reference sequence). V was cut by 3 bases and J by 1 base, with 1 base left in between. The CDR3 is made up of 11 amino acids. In DNA form, the CDR3 reads TGTGCCTGGAGGTCTGGAAACACCATATATTTT. It codes for CAWRSGNTIYF.

This clone was found a few times. The CDR3 spells CATSRAGTGVGNTIYF. In DNA, the CDR3 is TGTGCCACCAGCAGGGCCGGGACAGGGGTTGGAAACACCATATATTTT. The chain uses TRBV15 and TRBJ1-3; 10 bases fit TRBD1. V shed 3 bases and J 3 bases; nucleotides not matched to a gene: 5. The CDR3 runs 16 residues. Germline values: CDR1 LNHNV, CDR2 YYDKDF (reference sequence).

This clone was picked up one time. V gene TRBV6-5 combines with J gene TRBJ1-2, with D uncertain. V lost 0 bases and J 7 bases, leaving 9 bases between the germline ends. The CDR3 spans 13 residues. CDR1 and CDR2 (germline): MNHEY, SVGAGI. The CDR3 DNA reads TGTGCCAGCAGTTACTCGATCTCTCGTGGCTACACCTTC. This gives the protein CASSYSISRGYTF.

This clone was seen a few times. The V gene is TRBV19, the J gene TRBJ1-1; 8 nucleotides agree with TRBD1. The length of the CDR3 is 15 residues. Trimming removed 4 bases from V and 6 bases from J; junction bases left unmatched: 10. CDR1 and CDR2 (germline): LNHDA, SQIVND (reference sequence). CDR3: CASSTRQGISPEAFF. CDR3 nucleotides: TGTGCCAGTAGTACACGACAGGGGATATCCCCTGAAGCTTTCTTT.

The V call is TRBV6-6, the J call TRBJ1-6; D uncertain. V lost 10 bases to trimming and J lost 9 bases, with 16 bases between them. Looked up from germline, CDR1 is MNHNY and CDR2 is SVGAGI (reference sequence). This CDR3 is built from 13 residues. The CDR3 nucleotides read TGTGCCATCACCCGGTGGATTGGTTCACCCCTCCACTTT. This gives the protein CAITRWIGSPLHF.

V usage is TRBV4-1 and J usage is TRBJ1-4, with D maybe TRBD1 (5 bases). V shed 0 bases and J shed 8 bases, with 16 bases lying between them. CDR1 is MGHRA, CDR2 YSYEKL, per germline. The CDR3 has 16 amino acids. This CDR3 is CASSQDHGTVGEKLFF. CDR3 bases: TGCGCCAGCAGCCAAGATCACGGGACGGTAGGGGAAAAACTGTTTTTT.

This chain uses TRBV15 with TRBJ1-5; D uncertain. Germline CDR1 LNHNV, CDR2 YYDKDF (reference sequence). This CDR3 contains 16 residues. The V gene lost 0 bases and the J gene lost 2 bases, with 11 bases spanning the gap. CDR3 loop: CATSRDQAAGNQPQHF. The CDR3 bases are TGTGCCACCAGCAGAGATCAGGCGGCGGGCAATCAGCCCCAGCATTTT.

The count of this clone is one. In DNA form, the CDR3 reads TGTGCCAGCTCACTGAACAGGGGGCCGAGCACAGATACGCAGTATTTT. Translated, it gives CASSLNRGPSTDTQYF. V gene TRBV18 combines with J gene TRBJ2-3, with 9 nucleotides matching TRBD1. This CDR3 spans 16 amino acids. The V segment lost 4 bases and the J segment 0 bases; nucleotides outside the gene matches: 5. Germline assignment: CDR1 KGHSH and CDR2 LQKENI.

The CDR3 DNA sequence: TGTGCCAGCAGCTTGGGGGGGGTTCAGTACGAGCAGTACTTC. This codes for CASSLGGVQYEQYF. The rearrangement uses TRBV5-4 and TRBJ2-7; TRBD2 is a possible D gene (6 bases). The CDR3 sequence is 14 residues long. Germline V gene lookup returns CDR1 SGHNT and CDR2 YYREEE (reference sequence). V shed 0 bases and J shed 4 bases, with 11 bases lying between them.

The V call is TRBV7-3, the J call TRBJ2-7, with TRBD1 identical over 12 bases. The J segment lost 5 bases and the V segment lost 2 bases, leaving 4 bases of the junction unmatched. The CDR3 contains 15 residues. Germline V CDR1 and CDR2: SGHTA, FQGTGA. The CDR3 DNA reads as TGTGCCAGCAGCTTATCCGGGACAGGGGGCAACGAGCAGTACTTC. It is translated as CASSLSGTGGNEQYF.

This chain joins TRBV27 and TRBJ2-3; D possibly corresponds to TRBD2 (5 bases). This CDR3 comprises 15 residues. V was cut by 4 bases and J by 6 bases, with 17 bases left in between. Germline CDR1 is MNHEY and CDR2 is SMNVEV (reference sequence). The CDR3 loop reads CASSSRRARGDTQYF. DNA of the CDR3: TGTGCCAGCAGTTCACGACGGGCTCGAGGGGATACGCAGTATTTT.

The rearrangement joins TRBV2 to TRBJ2-7, with 8 nucleotides matching TRBD1. The CDR3 spans 13 residues. Germline CDR1 is SNHLY and CDR2 is FYNNEI. Germline trimming cut 6 bases from V and 4 bases from J; bases unmatched to any gene: 5. The CDR3 DNA reads as TGTGCCAGCAGCCGGGACAGGCGATACGAGCAGTACTTC. This encodes CASSRDRRYEQYF.

This chain connects TRBV5-1 to TRBJ2-1; possible D gene TRBD1, 5 bases. CDR3 length equals 17 residues. Germline V gene lookup returns CDR1 SGHRS and CDR2 YFSETQ. V was clipped by 2 bases and J by 8 bases, with 23 bases between them. The CDR3 sequence: CASSFQFLGQSTYEQFF. Written as DNA, the CDR3 is TGCGCCAGCAGCTTTCAATTTTTAGGACAAAGCACCTATGAGCAGTTCTTC.

This chain uses TRBV5-6 with TRBJ1-2; tentatively, D is TRBD1 (6 bases). Germline values: CDR1 SGHDT, CDR2 YYEEEE. This CDR3 has 13 residues. V lost 4 bases, J lost 8 bases, and 15 bases lay in between. The CDR3 loop is CASSPGTRRGYTF. CDR3 DNA: TGTGCCAGCAGCCCTGGGACACGGCGAGGCTACACCTTC.

The chain recombines TRBV14 with TRBJ2-2, with 7 nucleotides matching TRBD1. Germline trimming cut 5 bases from V and 4 bases from J; bases unmatched to any gene: 4. Germline loops: CDR1 SGHDN, CDR2 FVKESK. The CDR3 runs to 14 residues. CDR3 region: CASSYTGVTGELFF. In DNA, the CDR3 is TGTGCCAGCAGCTATACAGGGGTCACCGGGGAGCTGTTTTTT.

The chain couples TRBV11-3 to TRBJ2-3; possible D gene TRBD2, 7 bases. V lost 1 base and J lost 4, with 12 bases in between. CDR3 length: 15 residues. Germline CDR1 is SGHNT and CDR2 is YENEEA. The CDR3 is CASSLAGGAADTQYF. The CDR3, as DNA: TGTGCCAGCAGCTTAGCGGGGGGCGCGGCAGATACGCAGTATTTT.

The chain joins TRBV19 to TRBJ1-6; 7 positions match TRBD1. The CDR3 consists of 16 residues. V lost 5 bases to trimming and J lost 3 bases; unmatched junction nucleotides: 7. From germline, CDR1 is LNHDA and CDR2 SQIVND (reference sequence). The CDR3 DNA reads as TGTGCCAGTAGTGGCCGGACAGGCGTCTATAATTCACCCCTCCACTTT. This codes for CASSGRTGVYNSPLHF.

This clone was detected a few times. This chain uses TRBV30 with TRBJ1-1; 8 bases match TRBD1. The germline V gene encodes CDR1 GTSNPN and CDR2 SVGIG (reference sequence). The CDR3 contains 14 residues. V lost 2 bases, J lost 1 base, and 3 bases stayed unmatched. The CDR3 loop reads CAWSTGTGNTEAFF. The CDR3, as DNA: TGTGCCTGGAGTACCGGGACAGGGAACACTGAAGCTTTCTTT.

The CDR3 sequence: CASSSGGQETQYF. DNA of the CDR3: TGTGCCAGCAGCTCCGGGGGCCAAGAGACCCAGTACTTC. The J gene is TRBJ2-5, the V gene TRBV7-3, with D possibly matching TRBD2 (6 bases). Germline CDR1 SGHTA, CDR2 FQGTGA. The length of the CDR3 is 13 residues. The V end was cut by 4 bases, the J end by 1 base, with 7 bases between. The full variable domain, in which reference TRBV7-3 and TRBJ2-5 provide the parts outside the CDR3, is GAGVSQTPSNKVTEKGKYVELRCDPISGHTALYWYRQSLGQGPEFLIYFQGTGAADDSGLPNDRFFAVRPEGSVSTLKIQRTERGDSAVYLCASSSGGQETQYFGPGTRLLVL.